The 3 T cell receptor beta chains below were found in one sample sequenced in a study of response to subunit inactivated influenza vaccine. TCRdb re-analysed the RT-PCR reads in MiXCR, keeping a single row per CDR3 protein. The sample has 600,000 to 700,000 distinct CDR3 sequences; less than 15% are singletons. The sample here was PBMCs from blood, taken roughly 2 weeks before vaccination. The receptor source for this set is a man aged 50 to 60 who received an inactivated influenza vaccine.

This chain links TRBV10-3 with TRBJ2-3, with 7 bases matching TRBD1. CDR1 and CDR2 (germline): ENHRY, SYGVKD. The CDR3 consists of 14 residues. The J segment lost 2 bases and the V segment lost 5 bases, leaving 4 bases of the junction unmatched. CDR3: CAISYDRATDTQYF. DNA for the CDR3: TGTGCCATCAGTTACGACAGGGCCACAGATACGCAGTATTTT.

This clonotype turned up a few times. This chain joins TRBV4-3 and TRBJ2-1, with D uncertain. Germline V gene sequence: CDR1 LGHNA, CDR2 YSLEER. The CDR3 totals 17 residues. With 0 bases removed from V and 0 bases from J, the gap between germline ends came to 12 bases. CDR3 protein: CASSQDQVSSSYNEQFF. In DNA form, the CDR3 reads TGCGCCAGCAGCCAAGATCAGGTGAGCAGCTCCTACAATGAGCAGTTCTTC.

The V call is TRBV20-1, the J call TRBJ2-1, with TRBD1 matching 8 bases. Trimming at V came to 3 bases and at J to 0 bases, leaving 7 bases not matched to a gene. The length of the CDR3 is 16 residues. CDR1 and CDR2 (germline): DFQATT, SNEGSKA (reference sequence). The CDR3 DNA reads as TGCAGTGCTAGGTTACAGGGGGTTGGCTCCTACAATGAGCAGTTCTTC. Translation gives CSARLQGVGSYNEQFF.